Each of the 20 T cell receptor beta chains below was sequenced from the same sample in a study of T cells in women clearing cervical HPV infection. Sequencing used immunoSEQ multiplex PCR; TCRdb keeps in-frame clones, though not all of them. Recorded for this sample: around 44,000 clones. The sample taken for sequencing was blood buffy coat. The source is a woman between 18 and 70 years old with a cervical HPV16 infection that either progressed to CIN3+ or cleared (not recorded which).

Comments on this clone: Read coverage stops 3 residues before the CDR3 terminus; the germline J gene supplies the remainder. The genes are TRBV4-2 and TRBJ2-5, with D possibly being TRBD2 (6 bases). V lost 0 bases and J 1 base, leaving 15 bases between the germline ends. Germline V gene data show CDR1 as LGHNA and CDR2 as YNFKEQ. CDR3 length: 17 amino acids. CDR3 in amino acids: CASSQDGGEWRQETQYF. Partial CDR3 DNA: TGTGCCAGCAGCCAAGATGGAGGGGAATGGCGCCAAGAGACC.

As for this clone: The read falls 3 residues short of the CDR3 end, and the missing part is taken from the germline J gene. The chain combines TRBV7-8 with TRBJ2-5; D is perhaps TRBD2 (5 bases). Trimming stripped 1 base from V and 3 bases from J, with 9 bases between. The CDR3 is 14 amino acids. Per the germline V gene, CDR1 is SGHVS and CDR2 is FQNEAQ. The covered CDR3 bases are TGTGCCAGCAGCTTAGAAGGTAGCGAAGAGACC. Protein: CASSLEGSEET. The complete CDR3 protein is CASSLEGSEETQYF. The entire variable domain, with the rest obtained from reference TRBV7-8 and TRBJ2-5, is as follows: GAGVSQSPRYKVAKRGQDVALRCDPISGHVSLFWYQQALGQGPEFLTYFQNEAQLDKSGLPSDRFFAERPEGSVSTLKIQRTQQEDSAVYLCASSLEGSEETQYFGPGTRLLVL.

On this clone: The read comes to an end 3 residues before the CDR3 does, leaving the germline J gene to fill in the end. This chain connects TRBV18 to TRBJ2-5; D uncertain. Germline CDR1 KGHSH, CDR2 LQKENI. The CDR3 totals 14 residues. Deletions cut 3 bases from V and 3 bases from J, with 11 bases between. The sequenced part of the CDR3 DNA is TGTGCCAGCTCACCTCGAGCCCGCGAAGAGACC. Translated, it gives CASSPRAREET. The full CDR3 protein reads CASSPRAREETQYF. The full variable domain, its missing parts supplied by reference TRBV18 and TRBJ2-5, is NAGVMQNPRHLVRRRGQEARLRCSPMKGHSHVYWYRQLPEEGLKFMVYLQKENIIDESGMPKERFSAEFPKEGPSILRIQQVVRGDSAAYFCASSPRAREETQYFGPGTRLLVL.

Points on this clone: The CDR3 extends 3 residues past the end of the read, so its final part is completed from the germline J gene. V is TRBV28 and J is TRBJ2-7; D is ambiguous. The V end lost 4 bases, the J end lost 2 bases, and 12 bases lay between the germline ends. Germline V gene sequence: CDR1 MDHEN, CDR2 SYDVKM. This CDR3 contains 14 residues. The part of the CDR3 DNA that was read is TGTGCCAGCAGTTCCCGAGACTCCCCCTACGAG. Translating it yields CASSSRDSPYE. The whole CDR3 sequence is CASSSRDSPYEQYF.

The CDR3 sequence is CASTRGQGGYEQYF. The part of the CDR3 DNA that was read is TGTGCCAGCACCCGAGGACAGGGAGGCTACGAG. V and J are TRBV2 and TRBJ2-7; 8 nucleotides line up with TRBD1. The CDR3 end lies 3 residues beyond the end of the read and is filled in from the germline J gene. This CDR3 is built from 14 residues. The germline CDR1 and CDR2 sequences are SNHLY and FYNNEI. V trimming: 7 bases; J trimming: 3 bases; junction bases outside the gene matches: 8.

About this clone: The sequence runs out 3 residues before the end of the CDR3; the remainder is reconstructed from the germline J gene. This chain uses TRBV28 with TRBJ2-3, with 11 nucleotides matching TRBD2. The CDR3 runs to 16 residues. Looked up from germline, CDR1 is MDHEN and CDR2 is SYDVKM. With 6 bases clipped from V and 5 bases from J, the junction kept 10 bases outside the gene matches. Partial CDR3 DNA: TGTGCCAGCAGCGAACGGCGGCTAGCGGGGGGAGATACG. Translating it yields CASSERRLAGGDT. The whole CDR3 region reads CASSERRLAGGDTQYF.

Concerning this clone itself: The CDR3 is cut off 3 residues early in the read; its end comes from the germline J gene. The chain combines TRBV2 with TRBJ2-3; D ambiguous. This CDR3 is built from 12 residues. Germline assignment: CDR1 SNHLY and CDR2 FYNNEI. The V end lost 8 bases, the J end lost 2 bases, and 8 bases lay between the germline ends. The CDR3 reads CASSRYTDTQYF. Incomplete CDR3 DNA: TGTGCCAGCTCTAGATACACAGATACG.

The CDR3 sequence is CASSLLQTRYEQFF. CDR3 DNA, as far as it was read: TGTGCCAGTAGTTTACTTCAGACTAGATATGAG. The chain carries TRBV19 and TRBJ2-1, with a weak D call TRBD2 (6 bases). The read finishes 3 residues shy of the CDR3 end, and the germline J gene is used to complete it. The CDR3 is 14 amino acids. Trimming took off 5 bases at V and 8 bases at J, with 16 bases between the two ends. Germline values: CDR1 LNHDA, CDR2 SQIVND (reference sequence).

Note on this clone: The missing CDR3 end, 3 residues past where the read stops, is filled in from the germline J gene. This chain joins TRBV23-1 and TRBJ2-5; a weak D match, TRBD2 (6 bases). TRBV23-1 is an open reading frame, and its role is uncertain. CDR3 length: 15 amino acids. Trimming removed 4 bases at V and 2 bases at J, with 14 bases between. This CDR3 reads CASSRPRAGQETQYF. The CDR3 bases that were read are TGCGCCAGCAGTCGTCCGCGGGCGGGACAAGAGACC.

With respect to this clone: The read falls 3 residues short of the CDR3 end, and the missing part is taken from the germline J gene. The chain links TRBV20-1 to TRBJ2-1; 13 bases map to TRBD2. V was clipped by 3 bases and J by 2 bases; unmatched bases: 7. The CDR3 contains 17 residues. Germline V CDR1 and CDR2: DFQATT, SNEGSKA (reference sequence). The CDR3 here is CSARRTSGRTAYNEQFF. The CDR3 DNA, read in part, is TGCAGTGCTAGGAGGACTAGCGGGAGAACGGCCTACAATGAG.

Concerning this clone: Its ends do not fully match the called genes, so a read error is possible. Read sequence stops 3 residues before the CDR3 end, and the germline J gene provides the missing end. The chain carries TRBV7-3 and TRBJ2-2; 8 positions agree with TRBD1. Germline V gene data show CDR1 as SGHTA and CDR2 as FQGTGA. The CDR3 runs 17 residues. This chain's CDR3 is CTSSLSGTGLNTGELFF. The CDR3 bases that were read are TGTACCAGCAGCTTATCCGGGACAGGACTCAACACCGGGGAG.

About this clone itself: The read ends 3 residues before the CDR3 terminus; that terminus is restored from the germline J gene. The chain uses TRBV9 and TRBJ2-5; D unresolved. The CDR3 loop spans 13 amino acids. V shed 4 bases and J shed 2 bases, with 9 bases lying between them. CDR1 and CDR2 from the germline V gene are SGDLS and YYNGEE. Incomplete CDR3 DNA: TGTGCCAGCAGCCGGTCCCCTCAAGAGACC. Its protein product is CASSRSPQET. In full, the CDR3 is CASSRSPQETQYF.

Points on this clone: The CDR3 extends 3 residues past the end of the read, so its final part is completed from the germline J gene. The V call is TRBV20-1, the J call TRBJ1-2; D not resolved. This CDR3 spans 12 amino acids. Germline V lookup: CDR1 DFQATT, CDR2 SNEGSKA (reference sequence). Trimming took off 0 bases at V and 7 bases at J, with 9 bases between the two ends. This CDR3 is CSARELGGGYTF. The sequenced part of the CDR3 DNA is TGCAGTGCTAGAGAACTTGGCGGTGGC.

CDR3 residues: CSAQTFQPIAGGRLTDTQYF. CDR3 bases read: TGCAGTGCTCAAACCTTTCAACCCATAGCGGGGGGGCGATTGACAGATACG. V gene TRBV20-1 combines with J gene TRBJ2-3; TRBD2 agrees at 11 bases. The read gets to within 3 residues of the CDR3 end, and the germline J gene fills in the rest. CDR3 length: 20 residues. With V trimmed by 5 bases and J by 3 bases, 22 bases remained unmatched. CDR1 is DFQATT and CDR2 is SNEGSKA in the germline V gene (reference sequence).

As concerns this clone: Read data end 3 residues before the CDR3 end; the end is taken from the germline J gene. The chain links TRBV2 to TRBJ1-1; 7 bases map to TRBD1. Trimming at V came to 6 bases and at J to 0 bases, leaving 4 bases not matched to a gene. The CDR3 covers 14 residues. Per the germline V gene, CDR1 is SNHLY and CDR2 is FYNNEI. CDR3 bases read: TGTGCCAGCAGAGTCGGACAGGTGAACACTGAA. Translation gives CASRVGQVNTE. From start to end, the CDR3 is CASRVGQVNTEAFF.

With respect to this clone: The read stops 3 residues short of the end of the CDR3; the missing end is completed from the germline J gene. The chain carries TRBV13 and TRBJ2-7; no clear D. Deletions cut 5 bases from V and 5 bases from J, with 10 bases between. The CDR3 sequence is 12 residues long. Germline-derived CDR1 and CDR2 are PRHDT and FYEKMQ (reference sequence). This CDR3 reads CASSHQHDEQYF. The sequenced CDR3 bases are TGTGCCAGCAGCCATCAACACGACGAG. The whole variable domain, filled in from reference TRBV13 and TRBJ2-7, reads AAGVIQSPRHLIKEKRETATLKCYPIPRHDTVYWYQQGPGQDPQFLISFYEKMQSDKGSIPDRFSAQQFSDYHSELNMSSLELGDSALYFCASSHQHDEQYFGPGTRLTVT.

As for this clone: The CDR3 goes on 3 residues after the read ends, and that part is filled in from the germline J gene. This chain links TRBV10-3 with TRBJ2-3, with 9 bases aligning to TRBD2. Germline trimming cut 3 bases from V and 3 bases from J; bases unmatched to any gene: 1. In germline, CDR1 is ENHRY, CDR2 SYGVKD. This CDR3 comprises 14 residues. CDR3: CAISEGLATDTQYF. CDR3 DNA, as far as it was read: TGTGCCATCAGTGAAGGACTAGCGACAGATACG.

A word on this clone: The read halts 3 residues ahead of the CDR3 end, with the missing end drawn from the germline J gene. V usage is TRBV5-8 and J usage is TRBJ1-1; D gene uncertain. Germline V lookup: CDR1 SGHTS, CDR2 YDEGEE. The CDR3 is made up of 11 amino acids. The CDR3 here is CASTLQFFAFF. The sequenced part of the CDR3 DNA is TGTGCCAGCACCTTACAGTTTTTC.

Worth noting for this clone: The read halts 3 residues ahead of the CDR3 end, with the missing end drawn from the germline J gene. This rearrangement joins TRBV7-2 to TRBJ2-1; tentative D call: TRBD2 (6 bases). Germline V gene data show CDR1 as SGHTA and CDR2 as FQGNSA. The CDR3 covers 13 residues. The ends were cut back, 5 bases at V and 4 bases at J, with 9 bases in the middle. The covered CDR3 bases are TGTGCCAGCAGCAGGGACTTATACAATGAG. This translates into CASSRDLYNE. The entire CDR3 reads CASSRDLYNEQFF.

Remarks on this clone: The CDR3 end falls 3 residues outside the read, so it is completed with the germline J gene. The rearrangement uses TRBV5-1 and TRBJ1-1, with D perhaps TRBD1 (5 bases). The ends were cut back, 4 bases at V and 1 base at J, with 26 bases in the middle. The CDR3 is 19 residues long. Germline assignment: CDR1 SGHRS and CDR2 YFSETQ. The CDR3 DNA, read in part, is TGCGCCAGCAGCCCGACCCCACTTGGAGGGGCGCTGGGGAACACTGAA. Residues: CASSPTPLGGALGNTE. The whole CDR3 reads CASSPTPLGGALGNTEAFF. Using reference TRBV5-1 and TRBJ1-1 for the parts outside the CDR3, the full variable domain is KAGVTQTPRYLIKTRGQQVTLSCSPISGHRSVSWYQQTPGQGLQFLFEYFSETQRNKGNFPGRFSGRQFSNSRSEMNVSTLELGDSALYLCASSPTPLGGALGNTEAFFGQGTRLTVV.